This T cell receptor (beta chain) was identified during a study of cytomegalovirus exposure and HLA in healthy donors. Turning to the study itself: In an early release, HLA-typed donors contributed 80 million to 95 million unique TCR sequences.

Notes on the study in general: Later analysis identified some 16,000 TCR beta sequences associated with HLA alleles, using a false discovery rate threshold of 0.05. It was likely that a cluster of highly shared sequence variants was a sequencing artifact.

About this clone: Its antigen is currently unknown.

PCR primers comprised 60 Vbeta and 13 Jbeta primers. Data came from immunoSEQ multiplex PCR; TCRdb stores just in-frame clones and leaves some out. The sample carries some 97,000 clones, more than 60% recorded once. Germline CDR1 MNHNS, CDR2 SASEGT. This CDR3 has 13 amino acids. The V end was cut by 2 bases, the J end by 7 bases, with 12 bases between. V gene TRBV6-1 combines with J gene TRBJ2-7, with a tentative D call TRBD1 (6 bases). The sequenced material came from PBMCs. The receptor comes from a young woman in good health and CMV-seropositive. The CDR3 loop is CASSESRGLEQYF. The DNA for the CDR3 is TGTGCCAGCAGTGAAAGTAGGGGGTTGGAGCAGTACTTC.